Listed below are T cell receptor beta chains from one sample, sequenced in a study of graft-versus-host responses after intestinal transplantation. These receptors have no identified antigens. TCRdb's copy holds only in-frame clones and misses some; the assay was immunoSEQ multiplex PCR. The data show about 39,000 clones, nearly 95% seen once. This specimen consisted of unstimulated CD8+ T cells sorted from spleen or lymph node cells, obtained before transplant. The receptors were sampled from a human donor who was the organ donor for an intestinal transplant. Both conserved end residues are part of each CDR3.

CDR3aa,v_gene,j_gene
CASSTARETRETQYF,TRBV7-9,TRBJ2-5
CSVEEGSGGAPSPNEQFF,TRBV29-1,TRBJ2-1
CASSIAGGVDEQFF,TRBV19,TRBJ2-1
CSVELAGGRVTGELFF,TRBV29-1,TRBJ2-2
CASSQDAGSSYEQYF,TRBV14,TRBJ2-7
CASSHVQAGGQTDTQYF,TRBV4-1,TRBJ2-3
CASSGGTSIYNEQFF,TRBV5-4,TRBJ2-1
CASGWGEGTEAFF,TRBV11-2,TRBJ1-1
CASSLGSSGDTQYF,TRBV13,TRBJ2-3
CASSQEGTGVTEAFF,TRBV4-3,TRBJ1-1
CASSPHTTGFQETQYF,TRBV7-9,TRBJ2-5
CASSQETESSYNSPLHF,TRBV4-3,TRBJ1-6
CASSFGALGNEQFF,TRBV27,TRBJ2-1
CASSLNSNNYGYTF,TRBV7-9,TRBJ1-2
CATSKVDSREKLFF,TRBV15,TRBJ1-4
CASSPNMNRDPGGTEAFF,TRBV27,TRBJ1-1
CASSPGTGGEVSYEQYF,TRBV19,TRBJ2-7
CASSLGLELRGGYTF,TRBV7-9,TRBJ1-2
CASSFIGGGADTQYF,TRBV7-2,TRBJ2-3
CASSEGDTQYF,TRBV10-2,TRBJ2-3
CASSDYGELFF,TRBV6-5,TRBJ2-2
CAWTEGAGEQFF,TRBV30,TRBJ2-1
CASINGVLEAFF,TRBV19,TRBJ1-1
CASSLDSDAGGYTF,TRBV5-4,TRBJ1-2
CASSFGPTTNEKLFF,TRBV19,TRBJ1-4
CASSDALFGLFF,TRBV6-1,TRBJ2-2
CASSPWYVGAAGGDTYGYTF,TRBV28,TRBJ1-2
CASSLEVKVYEQYF,TRBV5-6,TRBJ2-7
CASSVVRDGGDYGYTF,TRBV9,TRBJ1-2
CASSQEGQPNEKLFF,TRBV4-1,TRBJ1-4
CASSLIWGSNEKLFF,TRBV11-2,TRBJ1-4